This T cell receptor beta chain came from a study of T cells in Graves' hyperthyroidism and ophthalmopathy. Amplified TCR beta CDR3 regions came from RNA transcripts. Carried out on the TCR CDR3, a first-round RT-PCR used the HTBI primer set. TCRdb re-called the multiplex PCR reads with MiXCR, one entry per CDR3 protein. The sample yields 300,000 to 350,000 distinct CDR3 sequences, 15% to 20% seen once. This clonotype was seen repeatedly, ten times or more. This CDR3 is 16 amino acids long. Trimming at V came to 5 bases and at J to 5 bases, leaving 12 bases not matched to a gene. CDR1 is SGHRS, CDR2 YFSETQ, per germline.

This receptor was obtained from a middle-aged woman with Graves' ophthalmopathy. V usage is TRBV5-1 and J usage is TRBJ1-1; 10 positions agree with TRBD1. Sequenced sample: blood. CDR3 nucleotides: TGCGCCAGCAGGTCGACAGGGGGCTACAGAGGGACTGAAGCTTTCTTT. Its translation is CASRSTGGYRGTEAFF. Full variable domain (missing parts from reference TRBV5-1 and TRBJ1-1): KAGVTQTPRYLIKTRGQQVTLSCSPISGHRSVSWYQQTPGQGLQFLFEYFSETQRNKGNFPGRFSGRQFSNSRSEMNVSTLELGDSALYLCASRSTGGYRGTEAFFGQGTRLTVV.